Listed here are 32 T cell receptor beta chains from one sample, sequenced in a study of blood T cell repertoires in COVID-19. The protocol was immunoSEQ multiplex PCR, while the TCRdb copy is restricted to in-frame clones and leaves out a portion. The profile shows approximately 140,000 clones, about 83% of them singletons. Specimen: peripheral blood. The origin of the receptors is a man between 40 and 49 years old with active or convalescent COVID-19.

The chain employs TRBV19 and TRBJ1-5, with 9 bases lining up with TRBD1. Germline V CDR1 and CDR2: LNHDA, SQIVND (reference sequence). With V trimmed by 5 bases and J by 1 base, 6 bases remained unmatched. CDR3 length: 16 amino acids. The CDR3 protein is CASSGQGRVSNQPQHF. The DNA of the CDR3 is TGTGCCAGTAGTGGACAGGGGCGTGTCAGCAATCAGCCCCAGCATTTT.

The V gene is TRBV11-2, the J gene TRBJ1-1; no definite D call. With 2 bases removed from V and 4 bases from J, the gap between germline ends came to 11 bases. The germline gives CDR1 SGHAT, CDR2 FQNNGV. CDR3 length: 14 amino acids. For the CDR3, the DNA is TGTGCCAGCAGCTTAATCGGGGTTGGCACTGAAGCTTTCTTT. Its translation: CASSLIGVGTEAFF.

The chain links TRBV5-5 to TRBJ1-4; 9 nucleotides match TRBD1. Germline CDR1 reads SGHKS; CDR2 reads YYEKEE (reference sequence). The CDR3 consists of 16 residues. V shed 0 bases and J 5 bases; nucleotides not matched to a gene: 5. For the CDR3, the DNA is TGTGCCAGCAGCTTGGCTAGGACAGGGGCAAATGAAAAACTGTTTTTT. Translating gives CASSLARTGANEKLFF. The full variable domain, with the rest looked up from reference TRBV5-5 and TRBJ1-4, is DAGVTQSPTHLIKTRGQQVTLRCSPISGHKSVSWYQQVLGQGPQFIFQYYEKEERGRGNFPDRFSARQFPNYSSELNVNALLLGDSALYLCASSLARTGANEKLFFGSGTQLSVL.

The genes are TRBV30 and TRBJ2-1; D possibly corresponds to TRBD2 (5 bases). Trimming removed 0 bases from V and 0 bases from J, with 9 bases in between. CDR1 is GTSNPN, CDR2 SVGIG, per germline (reference sequence). This CDR3 contains 15 residues. CDR3 DNA sequence: TGTGCCTGGAGTGTGGGCGGGTCCTCCTACAATGAGCAGTTCTTC. Translation: CAWSVGGSSYNEQFF.

V usage is TRBV11-2 and J usage is TRBJ2-1; 10 nucleotides align to TRBD1. V dropped 1 base and J dropped 7; count of bases not matched to a gene: 1. This CDR3 is 14 amino acids long. CDR1 is SGHAT and CDR2 is FQNNGV in the germline V gene. The DNA for the CDR3 is TGTGCCAGCAGCTTAGGGACAGGGGGGAATGAGCAGTTCTTC. Its translation is CASSLGTGGNEQFF. The complete variable domain, with remaining parts taken from reference TRBV11-2 and TRBJ2-1, reads EAGVAQSPRYKIIEKRQSVAFWCNPISGHATLYWYQQILGQGPKLLIQFQNNGVVDDSQLPKDRFSAERLKGVDSTLKIQPAKLEDSAVYLCASSLGTGGNEQFFGPGTRLTVL.

The chain has TRBV6-6 and TRBJ2-7; D perhaps matches TRBD1 (5 bases). Germline V gene data show CDR1 as MNHNY and CDR2 as SVGAGI (reference sequence). CDR3 size: 14 residues. Trimming cost V 6 bases and J 6 bases, with 18 bases left between them. CDR3 nucleotides: TGTGCCAGCAGCGTCCTGACAGATTCCCCCGAGCAGTACTTC. Encoded protein: CASSVLTDSPEQYF.

The chain combines TRBV6-1 with TRBJ1-2; TRBD1 aligns across 9 bases. Germline loops: CDR1 MNHNS, CDR2 SASEGT. This CDR3 contains 16 residues. Trimming took 2 bases from V and 4 from J; bases not matched to a gene: 8. The CDR3 spells CASSEFGGTGIYGYTF. CDR3 DNA: TGTGCCAGCAGTGAATTCGGGGGGACAGGGATCTATGGCTACACCTTC.

The chain is built from TRBV7-3 and TRBJ2-3, with D maybe TRBD2 (6 bases). CDR1 and CDR2 from the germline V gene are SGHTA and FQGTGA. This CDR3 region has 16 residues. V shed 5 bases and J shed 1 base, with 16 bases lying between them. Here the CDR3 reads CASSQPSGGRTDTQYF. The DNA for the CDR3 is TGTGCCAGCAGCCAACCGTCCGGAGGGCGCACAGATACGCAGTATTTT.

The CDR3 DNA sequence: TGTGCCAGCAGCCAAGCTGGAGGGGTCGGGGCCAACGTCCTGACTTTC. Amino acids: CASSQAGGVGANVLTF. J is TRBJ2-6 and V is TRBV14; tentative D call: TRBD2 (6 bases). The CDR3 totals 16 residues. From germline, CDR1 is SGHDN and CDR2 FVKESK. V dropped 1 base and J dropped 4 bases, with 11 bases sitting between them. The variable domain in full, with the rest retrieved from reference TRBV14 and TRBJ2-6, is EAGVTQFPSHSVIEKGQTVTLRCDPISGHDNLYWYRRVMGKEIKFLLHFVKESKQDESGMPNNRFLAERTGGTYSTLKVQPAELEDSGVYFCASSQAGGVGANVLTFGAGSRLTVL.

This chain connects TRBV5-1 to TRBJ2-1, with 9 bases identical to TRBD2. The CDR3 sequence is 16 residues long. Germline CDR1 reads SGHRS; CDR2 reads YFSETQ. Trimming cost V 3 bases and J 5 bases; bases outside gene matches: 9. The CDR3 here is CASSSGRSGGHNEQFF. The CDR3 region has the DNA TGCGCCAGCAGCTCAGGACGTAGCGGGGGTCACAATGAGCAGTTCTTC.

The rearrangement uses TRBV3-1 (or the pseudogene TRBV3-2) and TRBJ1-2; 11 bases line up with TRBD1. Germline V gene sequence: CDR1 LGHDT, CDR2 YNNKEL (reference sequence). This CDR3 is built from 14 residues. Germline trimming cut 7 bases from V and 4 bases from J; bases unmatched to any gene: 5. This CDR3 reads CASTRDRGGYGYTF. For the CDR3, the DNA is TGTGCCAGCACTCGGGACAGGGGGGGCTATGGCTACACCTTC.

The chain couples TRBV30 to TRBJ2-3; D unclear. The CDR3 contains 14 residues. Germline V gene lookup returns CDR1 GTSNPN and CDR2 SVGIG (reference sequence). Deletions cut 1 base from V and 2 bases from J, with 10 bases between. The CDR3 loop reads CAWSEPGTTDTQYF. Here the CDR3 DNA reads TGTGCCTGGAGTGAACCAGGTACCACAGATACGCAGTATTTT.

This chain connects TRBV9 to TRBJ2-1, with a tentative D call TRBD1 (5 bases). Germline CDR1 is SGDLS and CDR2 is YYNGEE. The CDR3 extends over 13 amino acids. Trimming pared 4 bases from V and 5 bases from J, leaving 10 bases between. CDR3 amino acids: CASSSQGDNEQFF. CDR3 nucleotide sequence: TGTGCCAGCAGCTCCCAGGGTGACAATGAGCAGTTCTTC.

This chain uses TRBV25-1 with TRBJ2-3; 9 nucleotides line up with TRBD1. V lost 4 bases to trimming and J lost 4 bases; unmatched junction nucleotides: 12. Germline V gene lookup returns CDR1 MGHDK and CDR2 SYGVNS. This CDR3 is built from 17 residues. In DNA, the CDR3 is TGTGCCAGCAGTGGGTCCACCGGGACAGGGCAAGCAGATACGCAGTATTTT. This encodes CASSGSTGTGQADTQYF.

The chain uses TRBV10-3 and TRBJ1-2; D remains unclear. Germline CDR1 and CDR2: ENHRY and SYGVKD. This CDR3 region has 13 residues. Trimming removed 4 bases from V and 5 bases from J, with 11 bases in between. This chain's CDR3 is CAISGGRGYGYTF. CDR3 nucleotides: TGTGCCATCAGTGGCGGTAGAGGTTATGGCTACACCTTC.

The chain has TRBV6-2 or TRBV6-3 and TRBJ2-2; perhaps TRBD1 as D (6 bases). Germline assignment: CDR1 MNHEY and CDR2 SVGEGT. The CDR3 is made up of 15 amino acids. Trimming shortened V by 4 bases and J by 2 bases, and 11 bases separated the two germline ends. This CDR3 is CASSFRGKNTGELFF. In DNA, the CDR3 is TGTGCCAGCAGTTTTAGGGGGAAAAACACCGGGGAGCTGTTTTTT.

The chain is built from TRBV5-1 and TRBJ2-5, with TRBD1 identical over 7 bases. CDR3 size: 14 residues. Germline CDR1 is SGHRS and CDR2 is YFSETQ. J was trimmed by 5 bases and V by 0 bases; bases with no gene match: 4. The CDR3 is CASSLVQGTETQYF. The CDR3 coding sequence is TGCGCCAGCAGCTTGGTACAGGGGACGGAGACCCAGTACTTC.

The chain combines TRBV24-1 with TRBJ2-3; 9 nucleotides align to TRBD2. CDR3 length: 14 residues. V gave up 4 bases and J gave up 5 bases; unmatched junction bases: 3. Germline lookup yields CDR1 KGHDR and CDR2 SFDVKD. CDR3 sequence: CATSEGGGGDTQYF. The CDR3 DNA reads TGTGCCACCAGTGAAGGCGGGGGGGGAGATACGCAGTATTTT.

The chain employs TRBV3-1 (or the pseudogene TRBV3-2) and TRBJ1-1; TRBD1 agrees at 7 bases. V was clipped by 4 bases and J by 3 bases; unmatched bases: 5. The CDR3 length is 14 residues. CDR1 and CDR2 from the germline V gene are LGHDT and YNNKEL (reference sequence). CDR3 sequence reads: CASSLRDSHTEAFF. The DNA of the CDR3 is TGTGCCAGCAGCCTGAGGGACAGCCACACTGAAGCTTTCTTT.

The chain carries TRBV19 and TRBJ1-3; maybe TRBD1 (5 bases). The CDR3 is 17 residues long. V was shortened by 6 bases and J by 2 bases, with 20 bases between the two germline ends. Germline V gene sequence: CDR1 LNHDA, CDR2 SQIVND (reference sequence). CDR3 in DNA: TGTGCCAGTAGCCCGACCCTCCAGGGCATCCCTGGAAACACCATATATTTT. Amino acids: CASSPTLQGIPGNTIYF.

The V call is TRBV5-6, the J call TRBJ2-5; a weak D match, TRBD1 (5 bases). This CDR3 is 13 amino acids long. Germline values: CDR1 SGHDT, CDR2 YYEEEE. Trimming removed 4 bases from V and 4 bases from J, with 11 bases in between. The CDR3 reads CASSTGSLETQYF. The CDR3 nucleotides are TGTGCCAGCAGCACAGGAAGTCTAGAGACCCAGTACTTC.

The chain links TRBV7-9 to TRBJ2-5; the D is unclear. The V gene's germline CDR1 is SEHNR and CDR2 FQNEAQ (reference sequence). This CDR3 spans 12 amino acids. V lost 2 bases to trimming and J lost 7 bases, with 8 bases between them. CDR3 loop: CASSLTLGTQYF. CDR3 nucleotides: TGTGCCAGCAGCTTAACCCTCGGGACCCAGTACTTC.

This clone was observed at least ten times. This sample also contains other DNA sequences that code for the same CDR3. The chain recombines TRBV20-1 with TRBJ2-7, with D possibly matching TRBD1 (6 bases). Between the trimmed V and J ends, which lost 5 bases and 4 bases, there was a span of 9 bases. CDR1 DFQATT and CDR2 SNEGSKA come from the germline V gene (reference sequence). The CDR3 loop spans 11 amino acids. The CDR3 protein is CSAYRDYEQYF. In DNA, the CDR3 is TGCAGTGCTTACAGGGATTACGAGCAGTACTTC.

CDR3 sequence: CASSQVWGGPNEKLFF. For the CDR3, the DNA is TGTGCCAGCAGCCAAGTTTGGGGGGGCCCAAATGAAAAACTGTTTTTT. The rearrangement joins TRBV3-1 (or the pseudogene TRBV3-2) to TRBJ1-4, with a weak D call TRBD1 (6 bases). Trimming took 1 base from V and 5 from J, leaving 14 bases between them. Germline-derived CDR1 and CDR2 are LGHDT and YNNKEL (reference sequence). The CDR3 contains 16 residues.

V gene TRBV12-5 combines with J gene TRBJ2-7; possibly TRBD1 for D (5 bases). This CDR3 is built from 13 residues. Germline lookup yields CDR1 LGHNT and CDR2 FRNRAP. The V end was cut by 5 bases, the J end by 2 bases, with 10 bases between. The CDR3 sequence is CASGPTVTYEQYF. For the CDR3, the DNA is TGTGCTAGTGGTCCGACAGTAACCTACGAGCAGTACTTC.

The chain couples TRBV7-9 to TRBJ2-7; a weak D match, TRBD1 (6 bases). This CDR3 has 14 residues. Germline CDR1 and CDR2: SEHNR and FQNEAQ (reference sequence). The V gene lost 7 bases and the J gene lost 4 bases, with 17 bases spanning the gap. The CDR3 spells CASNNFQGKYEQYF. The CDR3, as DNA: TGTGCCAGCAACAACTTCCAGGGGAAGTACGAGCAGTACTTC.

With respect to this clone: Other DNA sequences in this specimen translate into the identical CDR3. The V gene is TRBV5-4, the J gene TRBJ2-2; 10 bases fit TRBD1. Germline V gene sequence: CDR1 SGHNT, CDR2 YYREEE (reference sequence). Trimming removed 4 bases from V and 5 bases from J; junction bases left unmatched: 8. The CDR3 covers 16 residues. The CDR3 here is CASSPGTGAGTGELFF. As DNA, the CDR3 is TGTGCCAGCAGCCCCGGGACAGGGGCAGGGACCGGGGAGCTGTTTTTT. Combining the CDR3 with reference TRBV5-4 and TRBJ2-2 gives the whole variable domain ETGVTQSPTHLIKTRGQQVTLRCSSQSGHNTVSWYQQALGQGPQFIFQYYREEENGRGNFPPRFSGLQFPNYSSELNVNALELDDSALYLCASSPGTGAGTGELFFGEGSRLTVL.

The V gene is TRBV4-2, the J gene TRBJ2-2; the match to TRBD2 covers 12 bases. Per the germline V gene, CDR1 is LGHNA and CDR2 is YNFKEQ. The CDR3 runs 17 residues. With 5 bases clipped from V and 0 bases from J, the junction kept 4 bases outside the gene matches. This CDR3 reads CASSSRTSGANTGELFF. The DNA for the CDR3 is TGTGCCAGCAGCTCGCGGACTAGCGGGGCGAACACCGGGGAGCTGTTTTTT.

The chain employs TRBV19 and TRBJ1-2, with 7 bases lining up with TRBD1. Germline lookup yields CDR1 LNHDA and CDR2 SQIVND (reference sequence). This CDR3 region has 15 residues. The V and J ends lost 8 bases and 0 bases, in that order; junction bases with no gene match: 9. The CDR3 coding sequence is TGTGCCAGTCTTGACAGGGCCTACCCTAACTATGGCTACACCTTC. As protein: CASLDRAYPNYGYTF.

The chain combines TRBV9 with TRBJ2-1; TRBD2 matches 8 bases. V was clipped by 0 bases and J by 8 bases; unmatched bases: 13. From germline, CDR1 is SGDLS and CDR2 YYNGEE. The CDR3 length is 17 residues. In DNA form, the CDR3 reads TGTGCCAGCAGCGTAGGGAAGGGTAGCGGGGAGTTCTATGAGCAGTTCTTC. Amino acid sequence: CASSVGKGSGEFYEQFF. The full variable domain, with the rest looked up from reference TRBV9 and TRBJ2-1, is DSGVTQTPKHLITATGQRVTLRCSPRSGDLSVYWYQQSLDQGLQFLIQYYNGEERAKGNILERFSAQQFPDLHSELNLSSLELGDSALYFCASSVGKGSGEFYEQFFGPGTRLTVL.

This rearrangement joins TRBV29-1 to TRBJ1-1; weak D call: TRBD1 (6 bases). The CDR3 length is 12 residues. Germline lookup yields CDR1 SQVTM and CDR2 ANQGSEA. Trimming left V 4 bases short and J 3 bases short, with 9 bases between. The CDR3: CSVAGQYTEAFF. CDR3 nucleotide sequence: TGCAGCGTTGCCGGACAGTACACTGAAGCTTTCTTT.

The chain carries TRBV7-6 and TRBJ2-2; D unresolved. Germline CDR1 SGHVS, CDR2 FNYEAQ. The CDR3 consists of 14 residues. Trimming pared 1 base from V and 4 bases from J, leaving 7 bases between. The CDR3 bases are TGTGCCAGCAGCTTAGACCTAGGCACCGGGGAGCTGTTTTTT. Translating gives CASSLDLGTGELFF. Combining the CDR3 with reference TRBV7-6 and TRBJ2-2 gives the whole variable domain GAGVSQSPRYKVTKRGQDVALRCDPISGHVSLYWYRQALGQGPEFLTYFNYEAQQDKSGLPNDRFSAERPEGSISTLTIQRTEQRDSAMYRCASSLDLGTGELFFGEGSRLTVL.